This T cell receptor (beta chain) was captured in a study of beta chain features in type 1 diabetes. With 6 bases clipped from V and 0 bases from J, the junction kept 3 bases outside the gene matches. CDR1 and CDR2 from the germline V gene are SEHNR and FQNEAQ (reference sequence). CDR3 size: 15 residues. Remarks on this clone: Its cognate antigen is unknown.

The entirety of the isolated RNA underwent reverse transcription, so expressed TCRB transcripts were sequenced. Measured with immunoSEQ multiplex PCR; TCRdb has only the in-frame clones, and not every one. This table holds some 140,000 clones, around a tenth found once. Whole-study findings and limits: The study found moderately but significantly shorter TCRB CDR3s in all four CD4+ subsets of Type 1 diabetes patients. More deletions and fewer insertions at VDJ junctions were found in patients with type 1 diabetes. Compared with healthy donors, patients appeared to share more similar naive, central memory and regulatory TCRB repertoires.

The clonotype originates from a man aged 18 to 35 in good health. What was sequenced was central memory CD4+ T cells from blood. This chain uses TRBV7-9 with TRBJ2-3; TRBD2 matches 10 bases. The CDR3 bases are TGTGCCAGCAGAGAGCGGGGGGGTAGCACAGATACGCAGTATTTT. It codes for CASRERGGSTDTQYF. Full variable domain (outside the CDR3, taken from reference TRBV7-9 and TRBJ2-3): DTGVSQNPRHKITKRGQNVTFRCDPISEHNRLYWYRQTLGQGPEFLTYFQNEAQLEKSRLLSDRFSAERPKGSFSTLEIQRTEQGDSAMYLCASRERGGSTDTQYFGPGTRLTVL.